The 15 T cell receptor beta chains in this list originate from one sample, sequenced in a study of blood T cell repertoires in COVID-19 (dated by TCRdb to 2020 to 2022). The library was obtained by the immunoSEQ multiplex PCR assay. The clones in this table, taken by TCRdb from immuneACCESS, are in-frame only. Not every clone is retained; where verified, under half of the shortfall comes from an unresolved V gene, and the cause of the rest is unknown. The sample profile shows roughly 250,000 clones; 87% of them were found once. More than 6% of the sample is in the top ten clones. Sample: peripheral blood. All receptors come from a man aged 60 to 75 who had recovered from COVID-19.

This chain joins TRBV14 and TRBJ1-2; TRBD1 agrees at 8 bases. The ends lost 0 bases at V and 0 bases at J; junction bases unmatched: 15. This CDR3 comprises 20 residues. Germline V gene lookup returns CDR1 SGHDN and CDR2 FVKESK. CDR3 amino acids: CASSQDVTRGQAPTNYGYTF. The CDR3 coding sequence is TGTGCCAGCAGCCAAGATGTAACTAGGGGACAGGCACCGACTAACTATGGCTACACCTTC.

V is TRBV15 and J is TRBJ1-3, with D possibly matching TRBD1 (5 bases). The CDR3 runs to 20 residues. The V gene lost 0 bases and the J gene lost 0 bases, with 21 bases spanning the gap. CDR1 and CDR2 from the germline V gene are LNHNV and YYDKDF (reference sequence). The CDR3 bases are TGTGCCACCAGCAGAGAGAGGCAGGGCCCCACCTTGAGCTCTGGAAACACCATATATTTT. This sequence encodes CATSRERQGPTLSSGNTIYF.

This rearrangement joins TRBV29-1 to TRBJ1-1, with no clear D. The CDR3 loop spans 13 amino acids. V lost 7 bases to trimming and J lost 1 base, with 13 bases between them. From germline, CDR1 is SQVTM and CDR2 ANQGSEA. The CDR3 reads CSGAPQANTEAFF. For the CDR3, the DNA is TGCAGCGGAGCCCCTCAAGCGAACACTGAAGCTTTCTTT. Using reference TRBV29-1 and TRBJ1-1 for the parts outside the CDR3, the full variable domain is SAVISQKPSRDICQRGTSLTIQCQVDSQVTMMFWYRQQPGQSLTLIATANQGSEATYESGFVIDKFPISRPNLTFSTLTVSNMSPEDSSIYLCSGAPQANTEAFFGQGTRLTVV.

This clone occurred a few times. J is TRBJ1-5 and V is TRBV6-1, with no clear D. This CDR3 spans 16 amino acids. Germline V gene sequence: CDR1 MNHNS, CDR2 SASEGT. The V gene lost 1 base and the J gene lost 2 bases, with 12 bases spanning the gap. This CDR3 reads CASSEVGHSGNQPQHF. The CDR3 coding sequence is TGTGCCAGCAGTGAAGTTGGGCATTCGGGCAATCAGCCCCAGCATTTT.

The V and J genes are TRBV19 and TRBJ1-1, with a weak D call TRBD1 (5 bases). Germline CDR1 and CDR2: LNHDA and SQIVND (reference sequence). The CDR3 is made up of 17 amino acids. V was shortened by 5 bases and J by 0 bases, with 19 bases between the two germline ends. The CDR3 DNA is TGTGCCAGTAGTGACGGCAGACAGTTCAGGGTGAACACTGAAGCTTTCTTT. Translated: CASSDGRQFRVNTEAFF. The full variable domain, its missing parts supplied by reference TRBV19 and TRBJ1-1, is DGGITQSPKYLFRKEGQNVTLSCEQNLNHDAMYWYRQDPGQGLRLIYYSQIVNDFQKGDIAEGYSVSREKKESFPLTVTSAQKNPTAFYLCASSDGRQFRVNTEAFFGQGTRLTVV.

This chain joins TRBV5-1 and TRBJ2-4, with 7 bases fitting TRBD1. Trimming cost V 4 bases and J 6 bases; bases outside gene matches: 7. The CDR3 is 14 residues long. Germline V gives CDR1 SGHRS, CDR2 YFSETQ. CDR3: CASSPGQVTNIQYF. CDR3 sequence (DNA): TGCGCCAGCAGCCCCGGACAGGTTACAAACATTCAGTACTTC.

The chain carries TRBV27 and TRBJ1-1; 7 bases align to TRBD1. Germline V gives CDR1 MNHEY, CDR2 SMNVEV (reference sequence). J gave up 1 base and V 1 base, and 12 bases lay outside the gene matches. The CDR3 covers 18 residues. The CDR3 spells CASSLFWTGRVRNTEAFF. CDR3 DNA: TGTGCCAGCAGTTTATTCTGGACAGGCAGGGTTAGGAACACTGAAGCTTTCTTT.

In its sample, this clone was seen once. The rearrangement uses TRBV10-1 and TRBJ2-1; D call uncertain. Germline CDR1 and CDR2: WNHNN and SYGVQD (reference sequence). This CDR3 contains 15 residues. V lost 5 bases and J lost 0, with 11 bases in between. CDR3: CASSKAPSSYNEQFF. CDR3 nucleotide sequence: TGCGCCAGCAGTAAAGCGCCAAGCTCCTACAATGAGCAGTTCTTC.

This chain links TRBV5-1 with TRBJ2-3; TRBD2 agrees at 9 bases. Germline CDR1 and CDR2: SGHRS and YFSETQ. Losses at the gene ends were 3 bases for V and 3 bases for J; bases not matched to a gene: 14. This CDR3 contains 18 residues. The CDR3 sequence: CASSWTPRRGGRTDTQYF. CDR3 coding DNA: TGCGCCAGCAGCTGGACCCCACGGCGGGGGGGCAGAACAGATACGCAGTATTTT.

Only a few counts were recorded for this clone. The chain combines TRBV5-6 with TRBJ2-2; tentative D call: TRBD2 (6 bases). This CDR3 contains 18 residues. Germline CDR1 is SGHDT and CDR2 is YYEEEE. Trimming stripped 4 bases from V and 9 bases from J, with 28 bases between. The CDR3 nucleotides read TGTGCCAGCAGCCCCTCCGGAGCCCGGGGGACCACCAGACGGGAGCTGTTTTTT. Protein: CASSPSGARGTTRRELFF.

The chain carries TRBV4-2 and TRBJ2-1, with unresolved D. The germline V and J ends were trimmed by 0 bases and 0 bases, with 15 bases remaining between them. Germline values: CDR1 LGHNA, CDR2 YNFKEQ. The CDR3 consists of 18 residues. This CDR3 is CASSQELTLGASYNEQFF. For the CDR3, the DNA is TGTGCCAGCAGCCAAGAATTAACACTGGGCGCCTCCTACAATGAGCAGTTCTTC.

The V call is TRBV19, the J call TRBJ1-1; 7 bases align to TRBD1. The CDR3 has 16 residues. Germline-derived CDR1 and CDR2 are LNHDA and SQIVND (reference sequence). The V segment lost 8 bases and the J segment 1 base; nucleotides outside the gene matches: 13. The CDR3 DNA sequence: TGTGCCAGTTTAGGGCGGGACAGTTCGCCGAACACTGAAGCTTTCTTT. Protein sequence: CASLGRDSSPNTEAFF.

J is TRBJ1-2 and V is TRBV5-1, with D perhaps TRBD1 (6 bases). Germline loops: CDR1 SGHRS, CDR2 YFSETQ. Trimming shortened V by 3 bases and J by 4 bases, and 16 bases separated the two germline ends. This CDR3 spans 15 amino acids. Written as DNA, the CDR3 is TGCGCCAGCAGCTACGACACCGGGACACCCTATGGCTACACCTTC. It specifies CASSYDTGTPYGYTF.

The chain couples TRBV18 to TRBJ1-1; no clear D gene. The CDR3 totals 14 residues. Germline V gene lookup returns CDR1 KGHSH and CDR2 LQKENI. V lost 1 base and J 4 bases, leaving 10 bases between the germline ends. This CDR3 is CASSPQRDLTEAFF. The CDR3 DNA follows: TGTGCCAGCTCACCACAGAGGGATCTCACTGAAGCTTTCTTT.

V usage is TRBV28 and J usage is TRBJ1-1; D not certain. Per the germline V gene, CDR1 is MDHEN and CDR2 is SYDVKM. The germline V and J ends were trimmed by 7 bases and 1 base, with 7 bases remaining between them. The length of the CDR3 is 12 residues. The DNA of the CDR3 is TGTGCCAGCATAGTTAGGAACACTGAAGCTTTCTTT. Translating gives CASIVRNTEAFF.